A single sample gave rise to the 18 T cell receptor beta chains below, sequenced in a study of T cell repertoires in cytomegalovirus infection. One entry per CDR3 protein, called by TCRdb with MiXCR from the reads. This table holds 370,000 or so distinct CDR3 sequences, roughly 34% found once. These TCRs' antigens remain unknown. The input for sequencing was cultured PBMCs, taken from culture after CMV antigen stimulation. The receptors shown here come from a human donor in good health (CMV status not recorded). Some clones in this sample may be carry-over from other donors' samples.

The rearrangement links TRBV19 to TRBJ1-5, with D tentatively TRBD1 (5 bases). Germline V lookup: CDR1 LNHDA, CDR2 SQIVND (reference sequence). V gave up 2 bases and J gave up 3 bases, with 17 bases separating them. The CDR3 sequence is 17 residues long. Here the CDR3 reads CASSIPWGREFNQPQHF. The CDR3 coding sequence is TGTGCCAGTAGTATACCCTGGGGCAGGGAATTCAATCAGCCCCAGCATTTT. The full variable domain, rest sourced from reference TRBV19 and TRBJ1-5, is DGGITQSPKYLFRKEGQNVTLSCEQNLNHDAMYWYRQDPGQGLRLIYYSQIVNDFQKGDIAEGYSVSREKKESFPLTVTSAQKNPTAFYLCASSIPWGREFNQPQHFGDGTRLSIL.

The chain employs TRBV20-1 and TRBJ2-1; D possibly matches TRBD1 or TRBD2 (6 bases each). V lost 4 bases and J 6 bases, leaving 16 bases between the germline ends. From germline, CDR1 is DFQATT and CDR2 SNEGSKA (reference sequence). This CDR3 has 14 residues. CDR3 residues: CSAILAEGGNEQFF. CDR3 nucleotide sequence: TGCAGTGCTATATTAGCGGAAGGGGGCAATGAGCAGTTCTTC.

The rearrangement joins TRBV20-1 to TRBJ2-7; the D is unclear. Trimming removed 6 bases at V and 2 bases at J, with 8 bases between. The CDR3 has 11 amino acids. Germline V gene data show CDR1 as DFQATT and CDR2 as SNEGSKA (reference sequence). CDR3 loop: CSAPSAYEQYF. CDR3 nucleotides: TGCAGTGCCCCCTCGGCCTACGAGCAGTACTTC.

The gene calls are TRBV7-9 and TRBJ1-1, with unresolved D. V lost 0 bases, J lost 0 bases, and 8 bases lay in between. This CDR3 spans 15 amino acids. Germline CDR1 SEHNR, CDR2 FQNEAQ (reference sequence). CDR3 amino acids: CASSLAEGLNTEAFF. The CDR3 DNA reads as TGTGCCAGCAGCTTAGCGGAGGGCCTGAACACTGAAGCTTTCTTT.

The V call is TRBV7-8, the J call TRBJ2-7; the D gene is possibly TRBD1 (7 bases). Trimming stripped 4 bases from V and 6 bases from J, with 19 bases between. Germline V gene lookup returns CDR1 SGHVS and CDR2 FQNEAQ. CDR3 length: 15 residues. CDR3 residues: CASSWATGTEVEQYV. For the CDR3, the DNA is TGTGCCAGCAGCTGGGCGACAGGGACTGAGGTCGAGCAGTACGTC.

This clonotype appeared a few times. CDR3 sequence (DNA): TGTGCCAGCAGCTTCCCGGGGGGGACCCAGTACTTC. Protein sequence: CASSFPGGTQYF. This chain connects TRBV7-2 to TRBJ2-5; 7 bases agree with TRBD2. The germline gives CDR1 SGHTA, CDR2 FQGNSA. V lost 3 bases to trimming and J lost 7 bases; unmatched junction nucleotides: 2. The CDR3 is 12 amino acids.

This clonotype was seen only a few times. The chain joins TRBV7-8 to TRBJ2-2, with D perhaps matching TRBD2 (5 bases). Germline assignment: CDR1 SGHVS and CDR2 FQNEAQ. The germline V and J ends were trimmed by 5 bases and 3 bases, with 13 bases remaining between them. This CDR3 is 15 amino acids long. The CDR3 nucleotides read TGTGCCAGCAGCCCAGGCGGCGGGTACACCGGGGAGCTGTTTTTT. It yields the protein CASSPGGGYTGELFF.

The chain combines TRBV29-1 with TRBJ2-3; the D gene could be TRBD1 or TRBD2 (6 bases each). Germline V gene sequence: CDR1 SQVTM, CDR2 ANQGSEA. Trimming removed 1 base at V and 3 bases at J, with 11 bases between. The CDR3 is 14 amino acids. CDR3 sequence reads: CSVEGGAGTDTQYF. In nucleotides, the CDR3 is TGCAGCGTTGAAGGGGGGGCAGGGACAGATACGCAGTATTTT.

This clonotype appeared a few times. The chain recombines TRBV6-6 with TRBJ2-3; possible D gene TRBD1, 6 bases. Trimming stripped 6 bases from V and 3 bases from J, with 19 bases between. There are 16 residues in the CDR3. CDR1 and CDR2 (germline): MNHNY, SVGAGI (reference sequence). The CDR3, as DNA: TGTGCCAGCAGCCGAACCCCGGGACACAAGACAGATACGCAGTATTTT. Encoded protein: CASSRTPGHKTDTQYF.

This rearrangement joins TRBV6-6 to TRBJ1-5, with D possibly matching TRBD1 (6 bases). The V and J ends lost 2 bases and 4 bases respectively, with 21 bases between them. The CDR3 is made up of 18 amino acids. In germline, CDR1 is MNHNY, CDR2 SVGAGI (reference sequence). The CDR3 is CASSYTPGQRDPNQPQHF. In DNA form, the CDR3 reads TGTGCCAGCAGTTACACCCCGGGACAAAGGGACCCTAATCAGCCCCAGCATTTT.

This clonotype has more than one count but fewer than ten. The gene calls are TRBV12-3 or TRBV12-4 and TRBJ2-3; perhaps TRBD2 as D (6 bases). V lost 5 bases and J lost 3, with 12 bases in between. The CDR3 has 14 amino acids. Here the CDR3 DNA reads TGTGCCAGCAGTCTCGGGAGAGCGACAGATACGCAGTATTTT. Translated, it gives CASSLGRATDTQYF.

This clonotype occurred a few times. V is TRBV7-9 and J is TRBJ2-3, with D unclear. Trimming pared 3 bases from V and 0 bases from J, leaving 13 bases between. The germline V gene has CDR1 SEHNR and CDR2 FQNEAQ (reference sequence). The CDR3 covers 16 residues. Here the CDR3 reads CASSFSFGTSTDTQYF. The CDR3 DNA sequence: TGTGCCAGCAGCTTTTCATTCGGAACTAGCACAGATACGCAGTATTTT.

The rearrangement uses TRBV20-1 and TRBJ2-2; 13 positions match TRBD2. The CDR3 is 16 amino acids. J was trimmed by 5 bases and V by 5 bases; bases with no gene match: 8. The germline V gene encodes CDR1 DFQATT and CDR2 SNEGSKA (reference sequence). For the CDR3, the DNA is TGCAGTGCTCAGTCGGGACTAGCGGGACTAACCGGGGAGCTGTTTTTT. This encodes CSAQSGLAGLTGELFF.

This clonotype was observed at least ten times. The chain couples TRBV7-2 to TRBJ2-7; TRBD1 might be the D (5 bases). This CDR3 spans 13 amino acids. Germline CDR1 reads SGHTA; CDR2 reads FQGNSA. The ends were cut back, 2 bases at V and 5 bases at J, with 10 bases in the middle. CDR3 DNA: TGTGCCAGCAGCTTAATCAGGGTTAACGAGCAGTACTTC. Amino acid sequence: CASSLIRVNEQYF.

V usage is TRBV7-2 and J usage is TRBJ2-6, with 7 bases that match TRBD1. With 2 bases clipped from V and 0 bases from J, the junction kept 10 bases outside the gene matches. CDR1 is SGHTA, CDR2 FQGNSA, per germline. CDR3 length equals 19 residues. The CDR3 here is CASSLLVGGRPSGANVLTF. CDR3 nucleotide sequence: TGTGCCAGCAGCTTATTGGTAGGGGGCCGCCCCTCTGGGGCCAACGTCCTGACTTTC.

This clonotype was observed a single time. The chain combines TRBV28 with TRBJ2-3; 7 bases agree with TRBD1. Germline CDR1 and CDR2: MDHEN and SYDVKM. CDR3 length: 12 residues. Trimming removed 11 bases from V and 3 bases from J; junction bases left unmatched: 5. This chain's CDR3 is CAYRGNTDTQYF. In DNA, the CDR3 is TGTGCCTACAGGGGAAATACAGATACGCAGTATTTT.

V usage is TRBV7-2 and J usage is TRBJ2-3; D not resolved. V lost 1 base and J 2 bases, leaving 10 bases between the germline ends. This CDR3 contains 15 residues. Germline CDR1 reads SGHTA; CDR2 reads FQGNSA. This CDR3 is CASSLDRSSTDTQYF. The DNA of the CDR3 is TGTGCCAGCAGCTTAGATCGGAGCTCCACAGATACGCAGTATTTT.

CDR3 sequence: CATSRASGEETQYF. Here the CDR3 DNA reads TGTGCCACCAGCAGAGCTAGCGGGGAAGAGACCCAGTACTTC. The gene calls are TRBV15 and TRBJ2-5; 9 nucleotides agree with TRBD2. CDR1 and CDR2 from the germline V gene are LNHNV and YYDKDF (reference sequence). The CDR3 runs to 14 residues. V lost 1 base to trimming and J lost 3 bases; unmatched junction nucleotides: 0.